The rows below give T cell receptor beta chains drawn from one sample of a study of somatic mutations in cytotoxic T cells in rheumatoid arthritis. Sequenced by immunoSEQ multiplex PCR; TCRdb stores in-frame clones only, minus some. The sample includes 25,000 to 30,000 clones, around 87% of them seen just once. The material sequenced was CD8+ T cells sorted from blood. The receptor source for this set is an adult with rheumatoid arthritis. The CDR3 runs from the conserved cysteine through the conserved F or W. Each record gives: V gene, D gene, J gene, clone size, CDR3 DNA, CDR3 protein. A D gene is named only where the DNA matches it firmly. Size is stated for part of the rows, as once, few or many counts, or as a class when the clone is expanded.

v_gene: TRBV6-1
d_gene: NA
j_gene: TRBJ1-3
abundance: NA
CDR3nt: TGTGCCAGCAGTGTCCAAGAACCAAGCTCTGGAAACACCATATATTTT
CDR3aa: CASSVQEPSSGNTIYF

v_gene: TRBV5-1
d_gene: TRBD1
j_gene: TRBJ2-1
abundance: NA
CDR3nt: TGCGCCAGCAGCTCCGGGACAGGGACCAGTTCGAATCTCGAGCAGTTCTTC
CDR3aa: CASSSGTGTSSNLEQFF

v_gene: TRBV6-1
d_gene: NA
j_gene: TRBJ2-3
abundance: NA
CDR3nt: TGTGCCAGCAGTGGCCCGGGATCTCATAGGAGCGATACGCAGTATTTT
CDR3aa: CASSGPGSHRSDTQYF

v_gene: TRBV9
d_gene: NA
j_gene: TRBJ1-5
abundance: NA
CDR3nt: TGTGCCAGCTCAAACGGAGGGCAAAATCAGCCCCAGCATTTT
CDR3aa: CASSNGGQNQPQHF

v_gene: TRBV25-1
d_gene: TRBD1
j_gene: TRBJ2-5
abundance: NA
CDR3nt: TGTGCCAGCAGTGATTTGGACAGGGGGGAGACCCAGTACTTC
CDR3aa: CASSDLDRGETQYF

v_gene: TRBV6-5
d_gene: NA
j_gene: TRBJ2-5
abundance: NA
CDR3nt: TGTGCCAGCAGCCCAGGGGAGTCTAACCAAGAGACCCAGTACTTC
CDR3aa: CASSPGESNQETQYF

v_gene: TRBV10-3
d_gene: NA
j_gene: TRBJ1-1
abundance: NA
CDR3nt: TGTGCCATCAGTGAGTCAAGAGGTTTGAACACTGAAGCTTTCTTT
CDR3aa: CAISESRGLNTEAFF

v_gene: TRBV27
d_gene: NA
j_gene: TRBJ2-7
abundance: NA
CDR3nt: TGTGCCAGCAGTTTATCGGCGAGAGGGGTTCCCTACGAGCAGTACTTC
CDR3aa: CASSLSARGVPYEQYF

v_gene: TRBV4-1
d_gene: TRBD1
j_gene: TRBJ2-3
abundance: NA
CDR3nt: TGCGCCAGCAGCGCCGGACAGGGGGCCATTTCCACAGATACGCAGTATTTT
CDR3aa: CASSAGQGAISTDTQYF

v_gene: TRBV6-5
d_gene: NA
j_gene: TRBJ1-1
abundance: NA
CDR3nt: TGTGCCAGCAGCGACGGACGGACTGCTGAAGCTTTCTTT
CDR3aa: CASSDGRTAEAFF

v_gene: TRBV6-6
d_gene: NA
j_gene: TRBJ2-7
abundance: NA
CDR3nt: TGTGCCAGCAGTTACCTAGGAGCGAACTACGAGCAGTACTTC
CDR3aa: CASSYLGANYEQYF

v_gene: TRBV9
d_gene: NA
j_gene: TRBJ1-4
abundance: NA
CDR3nt: TGTGCCAGCGGGCCCGGGGGGGGCTATGAAAAACTGTTTTTT
CDR3aa: CASGPGGGYEKLFF

v_gene: TRBV10-2
d_gene: NA
j_gene: TRBJ2-7
abundance: NA
CDR3nt: TGCGCCAGCAGTCCATCTTATGGGAGCTCCTACGAGCAGTACTTC
CDR3aa: CASSPSYGSSYEQYF

v_gene: TRBV11-2
d_gene: TRBD1
j_gene: TRBJ2-3
abundance: NA
CDR3nt: TGTGCCAGCACTAAACCGCCGGGGACAGAATCCACAGATACGCAGTATTTT
CDR3aa: CASTKPPGTESTDTQYF

v_gene: TRBV29-1
d_gene: NA
j_gene: TRBJ2-7
abundance: NA
CDR3nt: TGCAGCGTTGAAAGCGGGTCCCCCTACGAGCAGTACTTC
CDR3aa: CSVESGSPYEQYF

v_gene: TRBV7-9
d_gene: NA
j_gene: TRBJ2-7
abundance: NA
CDR3nt: TGTGCCAGCAGCTACAGGGTTTACGAGCAGTACTTC
CDR3aa: CASSYRVYEQYF

v_gene: TRBV7-9
d_gene: TRBD2
j_gene: TRBJ2-3
abundance: once
CDR3nt: TGTGCCAGCAGCGGAACTAGCGGTAGCACAGATACGCAGTATTTT
CDR3aa: CASSGTSGSTDTQYF

v_gene: TRBV11-2
d_gene: TRBD2
j_gene: TRBJ2-7
abundance: NA
CDR3nt: TGTGCCAGCAGCTGGCAGCGGGGGGCCTACGAGCAGTACTTC
CDR3aa: CASSWQRGAYEQYF

v_gene: TRBV2
d_gene: NA
j_gene: TRBJ1-5
abundance: NA
CDR3nt: TGTGCCAGCAGCCTTAATCGGGACAAGTCGTATAGCAATCAGCCCCAGCATTTT
CDR3aa: CASSLNRDKSYSNQPQHF

v_gene: TRBV2
d_gene: NA
j_gene: TRBJ2-6
abundance: NA
CDR3nt: TGTGCCAGCAGTGAAGGTGGCTCTGGGGCCAACGTCCTGACTTTC
CDR3aa: CASSEGGSGANVLTF

v_gene: TRBV7-9
d_gene: NA
j_gene: TRBJ1-1
abundance: NA
CDR3nt: TGTGCCAGCAGCTTAGCGATGGGGAGCTTCGGGAATGAAGCTTTCTTT
CDR3aa: CASSLAMGSFGNEAFF

v_gene: TRBV7-9
d_gene: TRBD2
j_gene: TRBJ2-4
abundance: NA
CDR3nt: TGTGCCAGCACCCAAATACCGACTAGCGGGGACATTCAGTACTTC
CDR3aa: CASTQIPTSGDIQYF

v_gene: TRBV29-1
d_gene: TRBD1
j_gene: TRBJ2-7
abundance: NA
CDR3nt: TGCAGCGGGATTGACAGGGAAGGGTTCGAGCAGTACTTC
CDR3aa: CSGIDREGFEQYF

v_gene: TRBV28
d_gene: NA
j_gene: TRBJ1-5
abundance: NA
CDR3nt: TGTGCCAGCAGTTTATTCAGTAGCAATCAGCCCCAGCATTTT
CDR3aa: CASSLFSSNQPQHF

v_gene: TRBV9
d_gene: TRBD2
j_gene: TRBJ2-3
abundance: NA
CDR3nt: TGTGCCAGCAGCGCTCCGTGGCTAGCGGGGGGGTCTAGCACAGATACGCAGTATTTT
CDR3aa: CASSAPWLAGGSSTDTQYF

v_gene: TRBV30
d_gene: TRBD2
j_gene: TRBJ2-4
abundance: NA
CDR3nt: TGTGCCTGGAGTGCCGGGACTAGCGGCACTCAGTACTTC
CDR3aa: CAWSAGTSGTQYF

v_gene: TRBV11-2
d_gene: TRBD1
j_gene: TRBJ1-1
abundance: NA
CDR3nt: TGTGCCAGCAGCCTACTTTACCTGACAGGGAACCTTAAGGACACTGAAGCTTTCTTT
CDR3aa: CASSLLYLTGNLKDTEAFF

v_gene: TRBV9
d_gene: TRBD1
j_gene: TRBJ2-7
abundance: few
CDR3nt: TGTGCCAGCAGCGGAGGACCACGGGACAGGACCTACGAGCAGTACTTC
CDR3aa: CASSGGPRDRTYEQYF

v_gene: TRBV18
d_gene: NA
j_gene: TRBJ2-7
abundance: once
CDR3nt: TGTGCCAGCTCAGCGGGACTCGGAGACGAGCAGTACTTC
CDR3aa: CASSAGLGDEQYF